This T cell receptor beta chain was recorded in a study of blood T cell repertoires in COVID-19. The CDR3 consists of 18 residues. V lost 4 bases, J lost 2 bases, and 12 bases stayed unmatched. Germline CDR1 reads SGHNT; CDR2 reads YYREEE (reference sequence). The table came from immunoSEQ multiplex PCR; TCRdb's copy has only in-frame clones and leaves some out. The sample carries tens of thousands of clones, roughly four fifths recorded once. The sequence was obtained from a man between 60 and 75 years old with COVID-19, enrolled during active disease. The V gene is TRBV5-4, the J gene TRBJ2-1; 10 bases agree with TRBD2. Sequencing was carried out using peripheral blood. The CDR3 protein is CASSPTAAGGPPYNEQFF. The CDR3 coding sequence is TGTGCCAGCAGCCCTACCGCAGCGGGAGGGCCCCCCTACAATGAGCAGTTCTTC. The full variable domain, in which reference TRBV5-4 and TRBJ2-1 provide the parts outside the CDR3, is ETGVTQSPTHLIKTRGQQVTLRCSSQSGHNTVSWYQQALGQGPQFIFQYYREEENGRGNFPPRFSGLQFPNYSSELNVNALELDDSALYLCASSPTAAGGPPYNEQFFGPGTRLTVL.